This T cell receptor beta chain was observed in a study of cytomegalovirus exposure and HLA in healthy donors. Turning to this clone: The antigen remains unidentified.

Primers: 60 Vbeta forward and 13 Jbeta reverse. Original processing notes: In a later analysis, the count reached 76 million or so unique TCR beta chains, with 10 million to 11 million shared. Assay: immunoSEQ multiplex PCR; the TCRdb copy retains only in-frame clones and omits some. The D gene and trimming were derived from the DNA, and the V and J assignments and clone size from that table. Here the sample spans 130,000 or so clones, roughly 85% being singletons. With 3 bases clipped from V and 5 bases from J, the junction kept 5 bases outside the gene matches. Looked up from germline, CDR1 is SEHNR and CDR2 is FQNEAQ (reference sequence). The CDR3 spans 14 residues. Study observations and caveats: An analysis done earlier found most TCR beta V segments productive about 87% or about 30% of the time.

The chain is built from TRBV7-9 and TRBJ1-1, with 8 bases matching TRBD1. Specimen: PBMCs. This sequence was found in a woman under 40 in good health and CMV-seropositive. CDR3 loop: CASSFGQGVTEAFF. The DNA for the CDR3 is TGTGCCAGCAGCTTTGGACAGGGAGTTACTGAAGCTTTCTTT.